Listed here are 12 T cell receptor beta chains from one sample, sequenced in a study of CD8 T cells in ankylosing spondylitis (dated by TCRdb to about 2017). Overall study outcomes, separate from this receptor: A TCR beta motif of seven or eight highly homologous amino acid variants appeared characteristic of blood from ankylosing spondylitis patients.

No antigen has been assigned to these receptors. Libraries were prepared through 5' RACE. For sequencing, an Illumina HiSeq 2500 was employed. Starting from the raw public reads, TCRdb applied fastp trimming at Q25, assembled clones with MiXCR and retained in-frame beta chains. For every CDR3 protein sequence, its rows merge into one entry that carries the most common genes and DNA. This sample gives about 330,000 distinct CDR3 sequences in total; 7% to 9% of them show up just once. The ten largest clones add up to 14% to 15% of the sample. Source material: blood, either unsorted or a sorted T cell fraction (not recorded which). The receptor source for this set is a male donor with ankylosing spondylitis.

There are a few counts of this clonotype. The chain links TRBV12-3 or TRBV12-4 to TRBJ1-6; D is ambiguous. V was clipped by 2 bases and J by 7 bases, with 6 bases between them. The CDR3 has 13 amino acids. This CDR3 is CASSLNGNSPLHF. The CDR3 nucleotides are TGTGCCAGCAGTTTAAACGGAAATTCACCCCTCCACTTT.

This clonotype was seen ten or more times. The V gene is TRBV2, the J gene TRBJ1-6; 7 bases fit TRBD1. The CDR3 extends over 14 amino acids. With 6 bases clipped from V and 7 bases from J, the junction kept 6 bases outside the gene matches. CDR1 SNHLY and CDR2 FYNNEI come from the germline V gene. CDR3: CASRRTGLNSPLHF. The CDR3 DNA reads TGTGCCAGCAGGAGGACAGGACTAAATTCACCCCTCCACTTT. Full variable domain (remainder filled in from reference TRBV2 and TRBJ1-6): EPEVTQTPSHQVTQMGQEVILRCVPISNHLYFYWYRQILGQKVEFLVSFYNNEISEKSEIFDDQFSVERPDGSNFTLKIRSTKLEDSAMYFCASRRTGLNSPLHFGNGTRLTVT.

This clonotype has a count of ten or more. V gene TRBV27 combines with J gene TRBJ1-1; no clear D. There are 13 residues in the CDR3. Trimming shortened V by 2 bases and J by 7 bases, and 11 bases separated the two germline ends. The germline CDR1 and CDR2 sequences are MNHEY and SMNVEV (reference sequence). CDR3 nucleotide sequence: TGTGCCAGCAGTTTAGCGCGGTGGCATGAAGCTTTCTTT. Its translation is CASSLARWHEAFF.

The J gene is TRBJ1-1, the V gene TRBV29-1, with 7 positions matching TRBD1. The J segment lost 1 base and the V segment lost 8 bases, leaving 4 bases of the junction unmatched. Germline V gives CDR1 SQVTM, CDR2 ANQGSEA. CDR3 length equals 12 residues. In nucleotides, the CDR3 is TGCAGCTCCTGGGACAGGAACACTGAAGCTTTCTTT. The encoded protein is CSSWDRNTEAFF.

This sequence joins TRBV12-3 or TRBV12-4 and TRBJ2-1; TRBD1 or TRBD2 may be the D gene (5 bases each). CDR3 length equals 13 residues. Trimming pared 6 bases from V and 3 bases from J, leaving 9 bases between. The CDR3 nucleotides are TGTGCCAGCAGATTTGGGGGCTACAATGAGCAGTTCTTC. It specifies CASRFGGYNEQFF.

The V call is TRBV27, the J call TRBJ2-5, with D perhaps matching TRBD1 or TRBD2 (5 bases each). Germline-derived CDR1 and CDR2 are MNHEY and SMNVEV (reference sequence). This CDR3 has 12 amino acids. The CDR3 reads CATGTRQETQYF. The CDR3 bases are TGTGCAACCGGGACCCGCCAAGAGACCCAGTACTTC.

The rearrangement links TRBV4-1 to TRBJ2-5; 8 nucleotides align to TRBD2. V was pared by 2 bases and J by 9 bases, with 11 bases of the junction left unmatched. CDR1 and CDR2 (germline): MGHRA, YSYEKL. This CDR3 is built from 15 residues. The CDR3 nucleotides read TGCGCCAGCAGCCAACCGCCAGGGACGGGGGGGTCCCAGTACTTC. As protein: CASSQPPGTGGSQYF.

This clonotype was found a few times. The chain links TRBV28 to TRBJ2-2, with a tentative D call TRBD1 (5 bases). The CDR3 spans 15 residues. Germline V gives CDR1 MDHEN, CDR2 SYDVKM. V lost 3 bases and J 1 base, leaving 9 bases between the germline ends. Written as DNA, the CDR3 is TGTGCCAGCAGTTTGTTCCAGGGGAACACCGGGGAGCTGTTTTTT. It is translated as CASSLFQGNTGELFF.

This clonotype was recorded many times. This sequence joins TRBV5-1 and TRBJ2-5; D not resolved. This CDR3 has 13 amino acids. In germline, CDR1 is SGHRS, CDR2 YFSETQ. Trimming cost V 0 bases and J 2 bases, with 5 bases left between them. CDR3 DNA sequence: TGCGCCAGCAGCTTGGAATCTCAAGAGACCCAGTACTTC. Translation: CASSLESQETQYF.

This clonotype was recorded many times. This sequence joins TRBV25-1 and TRBJ2-2; 9 nucleotides agree with TRBD1. CDR1 and CDR2 (germline): MGHDK, SYGVNS. The CDR3 extends over 16 amino acids. Unmatched junction bases numbered 3, after V lost 3 bases and J lost 1 base. CDR3 DNA: TGTGCCAGCAGTGATCCGGGACAGGGGAACACCGGGGAGCTGTTTTTT. Translated, it gives CASSDPGQGNTGELFF.

The chain has TRBV12-3 or TRBV12-4 and TRBJ2-1, with TRBD1 as a possible D gene (5 bases). The CDR3 is 14 residues long. V lost 1 base and J lost 5, with 9 bases in between. The CDR3 reads CASSLVDSHNEQFF. CDR3 nucleotide sequence: TGTGCCAGCAGTTTAGTTGACAGTCACAATGAGCAGTTCTTC.

There are many counts of this clonotype. This chain uses TRBV20-1 with TRBJ2-1; 7 bases are a match to TRBD2. V lost 3 bases to trimming and J lost 6 bases; unmatched junction nucleotides: 8. Germline V CDR1 and CDR2: DFQATT, SNEGSKA (reference sequence). CDR3 length: 14 amino acids. The CDR3 loop reads CSARAFAGVNEQFF. The DNA for the CDR3 is TGCAGTGCTAGGGCCTTCGCGGGAGTCAATGAGCAGTTCTTC.